The clone carrying this TCR beta chain occurred a few times. What was amplified from RNA transcripts were TCR beta CDR3 regions. HTBI primers were employed in a first-round RT-PCR of the TCR CDR3. One entry per CDR3 protein, called by TCRdb with MiXCR from the multiplex PCR reads. The sample lists 600,000 to 800,000 distinct CDR3 sequences, over 35% seen once, with around 30% in the top ten. This entry belongs to a study of T cells in Graves' hyperthyroidism and ophthalmopathy. V lost 3 bases and J 5 bases, leaving 10 bases between the germline ends. The CDR3 runs 14 residues. Looked up from germline, CDR1 is SGHTA and CDR2 is FQGTGA.

J is TRBJ2-2 and V is TRBV7-3, with D possibly TRBD2 on 5 matching bases. Sequencing used blood. The TCR comes from a woman aged 40 to 50 with Graves' hyperthyroidism. The CDR3 bases are TGTGCCAGCAGCTTCTCCACTAGGACCGGGGAGCTGTTTTTT. Translated: CASSFSTRTGELFF.